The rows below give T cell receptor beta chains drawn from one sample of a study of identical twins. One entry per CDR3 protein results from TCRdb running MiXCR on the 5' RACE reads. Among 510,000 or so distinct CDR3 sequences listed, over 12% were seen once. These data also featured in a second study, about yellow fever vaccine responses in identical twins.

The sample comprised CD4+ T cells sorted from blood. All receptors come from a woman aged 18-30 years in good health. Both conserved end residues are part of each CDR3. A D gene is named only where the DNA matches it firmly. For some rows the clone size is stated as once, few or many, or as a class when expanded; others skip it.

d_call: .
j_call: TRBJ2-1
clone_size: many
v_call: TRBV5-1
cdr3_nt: TGCGCCAGCAGCTTGACCGGGACATCCAATGAGCAGTTCTTC
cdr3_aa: CASSLTGTSNEQFF

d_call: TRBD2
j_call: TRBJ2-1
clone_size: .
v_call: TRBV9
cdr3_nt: TGTGCCAGCAGCAAAGGGACTAGCGGGGAAAATGAGCAGTTCTTC
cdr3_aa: CASSKGTSGENEQFF

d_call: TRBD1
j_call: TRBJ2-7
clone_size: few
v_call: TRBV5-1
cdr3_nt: TGCGCCAGCAGCCTTGGGACAGGGTCTTTCTACGAGCAGTACTTC
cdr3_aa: CASSLGTGSFYEQYF

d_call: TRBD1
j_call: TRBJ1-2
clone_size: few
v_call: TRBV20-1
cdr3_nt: TGCAGTGCTAGAGACCCTGACAGGGGTTATGGCTACACCTTC
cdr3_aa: CSARDPDRGYGYTF

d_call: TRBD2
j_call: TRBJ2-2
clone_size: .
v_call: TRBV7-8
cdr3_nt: TGTGCCAGCAGCTACCGGACTAGCGGGTCGATCGGGGAGCTGTTTTTT
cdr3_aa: CASSYRTSGSIGELFF

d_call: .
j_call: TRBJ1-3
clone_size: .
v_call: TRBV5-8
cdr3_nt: TGTGCCAGCAGAGGACGGAGCTCTGGAAACACCATATATTTT
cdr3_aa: CASRGRSSGNTIYF

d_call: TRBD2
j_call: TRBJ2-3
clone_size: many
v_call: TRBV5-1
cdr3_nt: TGCGCCAGCAGCCATAGCGGGAATTACGCAGATACGCAGTATTTT
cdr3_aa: CASSHSGNYADTQYF

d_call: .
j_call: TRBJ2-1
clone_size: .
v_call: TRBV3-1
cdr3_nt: TGTGCCAGCAGCCCGCTTTTGGTCTGGGGTTTAAATGAGCAGTTCTTC
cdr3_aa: CASSPLLVWGLNEQFF

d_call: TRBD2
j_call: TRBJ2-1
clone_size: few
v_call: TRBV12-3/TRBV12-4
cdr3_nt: TGTGCCAGCAGCCATTACTACCTTAGCGGGAGGGCTAATGAGCAGTTCTTC
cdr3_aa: CASSHYYLSGRANEQFF

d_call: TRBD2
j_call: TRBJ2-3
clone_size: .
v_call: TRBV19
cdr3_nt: TGTGCCAGTAGTAGTGGCGGGAGCAGCACAGATACGCAGTATTTT
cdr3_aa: CASSSGGSSTDTQYF

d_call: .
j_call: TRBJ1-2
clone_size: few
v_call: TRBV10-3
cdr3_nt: TGTGCCATCAGTGTGGGGGCAGGGTTGATATCTGGCTACACCTTC
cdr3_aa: CAISVGAGLISGYTF

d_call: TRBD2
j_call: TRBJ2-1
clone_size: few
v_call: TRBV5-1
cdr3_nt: TGCGCCAGCGGACTAGCGAACACTTTGAGCAATGAGCAGTTCTTC
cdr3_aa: CASGLANTLSNEQFF

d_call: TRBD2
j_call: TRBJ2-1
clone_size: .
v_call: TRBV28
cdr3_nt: TGTGCCAGCAGTTTAATAGCGGGACGTGCCCACAATGAGCAGTTCTTC
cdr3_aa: CASSLIAGRAHNEQFF

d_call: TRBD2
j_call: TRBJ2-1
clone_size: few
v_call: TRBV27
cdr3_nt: TGTGCCAGCAGTCCGTACCAACTAGCGGGAGTGAGAAATGAGCAGTTCTTC
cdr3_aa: CASSPYQLAGVRNEQFF

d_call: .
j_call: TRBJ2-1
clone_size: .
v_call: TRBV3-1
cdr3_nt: TGTGCCAGCAGCCAACCCGGGGGAAGGGTGAACAATGAGCAGTTCTTC
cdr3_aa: CASSQPGGRVNNEQFF

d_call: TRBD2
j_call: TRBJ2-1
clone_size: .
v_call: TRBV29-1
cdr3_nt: TGCAGCGTCGCCCTAGCGGCCTCCTACAATGAGCAGTTCTTC
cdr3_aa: CSVALAASYNEQFF

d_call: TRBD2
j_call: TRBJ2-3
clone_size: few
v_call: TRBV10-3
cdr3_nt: TGTGCCATCAGTGACGGGCTAGCGGGGACCACAGATACGCAGTATTTT
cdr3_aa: CAISDGLAGTTDTQYF

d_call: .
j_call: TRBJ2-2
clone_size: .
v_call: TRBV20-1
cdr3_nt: TGCAGTGCTAGTAAGGCCCCGGGACGTAACACCGGGGAGCTGTTTTTT
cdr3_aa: CSASKAPGRNTGELFF

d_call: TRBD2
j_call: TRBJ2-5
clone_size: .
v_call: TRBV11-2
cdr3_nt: TGTGCCAGCAGCTTAGAGGGGACTAGCGGGGGGGCCCGCCGGGAGACCCAGTACTTC
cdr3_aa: CASSLEGTSGGARRETQYF